The sequence of this T cell receptor beta chain was determined in a study of blood T cell repertoires in COVID-19. Profiled with immunoSEQ multiplex PCR; TCRdb holds only in-frame clones, not every one. The repertoire consists of around 190,000 clones, with around four fifths occurring once and the leading ten covering 6.5% to 8.5%. Trimming took 0 bases from V and 8 from J; bases not matched to a gene: 10. This CDR3 region has 16 residues. CDR1 and CDR2 from the germline V gene are LGHDT and YNNKEL (reference sequence). The genes are TRBV3-1 (or the pseudogene TRBV3-2) and TRBJ1-2, with 9 bases identical to TRBD1. The sequence was obtained from an older woman with COVID-19, enrolled during active disease. The sequencing input was peripheral blood. This chain's CDR3 is CASSQDLGGTGLGYTF. The CDR3 nucleotides read TGTGCCAGCAGCCAAGATTTAGGAGGGACAGGGTTGGGCTACACCTTC.